Below, 30 T cell receptor beta chains from the same sample are listed, as sequenced in a study of cytomegalovirus exposure and HLA in healthy donors (TCRdb year 2017). Receptors were amplified or captured by the immunoSEQ multiplex PCR assay. For the multiplex PCR, a mixture combining 60 forward primers for TCR Vbeta segments and 13 reverse primers for TCR Jbeta segments was used. The table comes from immuneACCESS by way of TCRdb, which keeps in-frame sequences with V and J called. Part of the clones is missing from these tables; in studies checked, under half for an unresolved V gene and the rest for unknown reasons. In this sample the table shows 150,000 to 200,000 clones, about 80% of which occur a single time. Clones ranked in the top ten supply approximately 9.8% of the sample. The sample consisted of PBMCs. These receptors were obtained from a man between 18 and 29 years old in good health and CMV-seropositive.

The J gene is TRBJ1-4, the V gene TRBV11-2; D is uncertain. V was pared by 1 base and J by 8 bases, with 14 bases between. Germline V gene sequence: CDR1 SGHAT, CDR2 FQNNGV. The CDR3 runs to 15 residues. The CDR3: CASSLVPRFGEKLFF. DNA for the CDR3: TGTGCCAGCAGCTTAGTCCCGAGATTCGGGGAAAAACTGTTTTTT.

The chain uses TRBV11-3 and TRBJ2-2; D may be TRBD2 (7 bases). V was cut by 5 bases and J by 0 bases, with 10 bases left in between. The CDR3 consists of 15 residues. Germline V gene data show CDR1 as SGHNT and CDR2 as YENEEA. The DNA for the CDR3 is TGTGCCAGCAGCCCGGGGGGCGCGAACACCGGGGAGCTGTTTTTT. Translation: CASSPGGANTGELFF.

This rearrangement joins TRBV6-5 to TRBJ1-1, with 10 bases that match TRBD1. CDR3 size: 15 residues. V shed 2 bases, J shed 11 bases, and the junction held 11 bases outside the gene matches. Germline CDR1 MNHEY, CDR2 SVGAGI. CDR3 loop: CASSYGPDRGPVAFF. The CDR3 region has the DNA TGTGCCAGCAGTTACGGCCCAGACAGGGGGCCGGTGGCTTTCTTT.

The chain couples TRBV9 to TRBJ2-7; tentatively, D is TRBD2 (7 bases). V dropped 0 bases and J dropped 3 bases, with 22 bases sitting between them. CDR3 length: 18 residues. CDR1 and CDR2 from the germline V gene are SGDLS and YYNGEE. The CDR3 DNA reads as TGTGCCAGCAGCGTAGGAGGGGGGGTAGGGCAGATATTCTACGAGCAGTACTTC. Amino acids: CASSVGGGVGQIFYEQYF.

The chain has TRBV4-1 and TRBJ2-3; the D gene is possibly TRBD2 (5 bases). With 5 bases removed from V and 4 bases from J, the gap between germline ends came to 25 bases. This CDR3 comprises 18 residues. Germline V lookup: CDR1 MGHRA, CDR2 YSYEKL. Here the CDR3 DNA reads TGCGCCAGCAGCTCAAGAGGGCAGAACACCCAGCGGCCAGATACGCAGTATTTT. Amino acids: CASSSRGQNTQRPDTQYF.

The V call is TRBV7-9, the J call TRBJ1-1; 10 nucleotides line up with TRBD1. CDR1 is SEHNR, CDR2 FQNEAQ, per germline (reference sequence). V gave up 5 bases and J gave up 4 bases; unmatched junction bases: 10. The CDR3 length is 16 residues. DNA of the CDR3: TGTGCCAGCAGCCTTCCGGGACAGGGGTTGGGCACTGAAGCTTTCTTT. It specifies CASSLPGQGLGTEAFF.

The V call is TRBV9, the J call TRBJ2-3; maybe TRBD1 (5 bases). Trimming stripped 3 bases from V and 1 base from J, with 6 bases between. The CDR3 spans 13 residues. Germline-derived CDR1 and CDR2 are SGDLS and YYNGEE. The DNA of the CDR3 is TGTGCCAGCAGCGAACAGGGCACAGATACGCAGTATTTT. Encoded protein: CASSEQGTDTQYF.

The chain joins TRBV5-1 to TRBJ2-3; the match to TRBD1 covers 7 bases. Per germline, CDR1 SGHRS and CDR2 YFSETQ. This CDR3 is 18 amino acids long. The junction had 11 bases not matched to a gene; V was cut back by 1 base and J by 0 bases. The CDR3 region is CASSLKQGKRTSTDTQYF. CDR3 coding DNA: TGCGCCAGCAGCTTGAAACAGGGGAAAAGGACTAGCACAGATACGCAGTATTTT.

This clone was seen more than once but under ten times. The same CDR3 arises from other DNA sequences in this sample as well. The genes are TRBV4-3 and TRBJ1-2; TRBD1 is a possible D gene (5 bases). CDR3 length: 12 amino acids. V dropped 5 bases and J dropped 4 bases, with 8 bases sitting between them. Germline loops: CDR1 LGHNA, CDR2 YSLEER. The CDR3 DNA reads TGCGCCAGCAGCAGGGGTTTCTATGGCTACACCTTC. Translating gives CASSRGFYGYTF.

The chain combines TRBV4-2 with TRBJ2-5; 16 bases are shared with TRBD2. The germline CDR1 and CDR2 sequences are LGHNA and YNFKEQ. Unmatched junction bases numbered 6, after V lost 7 bases and J lost 4 bases. The CDR3 loop spans 16 amino acids. This chain's CDR3 is CASTPGLAGGGETQYF. The CDR3 DNA is TGTGCCAGCACCCCGGGACTAGCGGGGGGGGGAGAGACCCAGTACTTC.

The chain combines TRBV27 with TRBJ2-7; maybe TRBD2 (6 bases). Germline V gene lookup returns CDR1 MNHEY and CDR2 SMNVEV (reference sequence). This CDR3 comprises 14 residues. Trimming took 6 bases from V and 5 from J, leaving 17 bases between them. Here the CDR3 reads CASSGYGGSHEQYF. The CDR3 bases are TGTGCCAGCAGCGGCTATGGGGGGAGCCACGAGCAGTACTTC.

V gene TRBV5-6 combines with J gene TRBJ2-7; 8 bases are shared with TRBD2. Germline V CDR1 and CDR2: SGHDT, YYEEEE. CDR3 size: 14 residues. V was pared by 2 bases and J by 2 bases, with 3 bases of the junction left unmatched. Here the CDR3 DNA reads TGTGCCAGCAGCTTCGTCGGGAGGGCCTACGAGCAGTACTTC. Its translation: CASSFVGRAYEQYF.

The chain employs TRBV18 and TRBJ2-6; D remains unclear. Trimming left V 6 bases short and J 1 base short, with 4 bases between. The germline gives CDR1 KGHSH, CDR2 LQKENI. This CDR3 contains 13 residues. CDR3 DNA: TGTGCCAGCTCCCCTTCTGGGGCCAACGTCCTGACTTTC. Residues: CASSPSGANVLTF. Full variable domain (outside the CDR3, taken from reference TRBV18 and TRBJ2-6): NAGVMQNPRHLVRRRGQEARLRCSPMKGHSHVYWYRQLPEEGLKFMVYLQKENIIDESGMPKERFSAEFPKEGPSILRIQQVVRGDSAAYFCASSPSGANVLTFGAGSRLTVL.

The chain carries TRBV6-1 and TRBJ2-2; unclear D gene. The CDR3 totals 14 residues. V was cut by 2 bases and J by 0 bases, with 4 bases left in between. The germline gives CDR1 MNHNS, CDR2 SASEGT. The CDR3, as DNA: TGTGCCAGCAGTGAAATCGCGAACACCGGGGAGCTGTTTTTT. Translating gives CASSEIANTGELFF.

This clone was detected only a few times. The chain is built from TRBV5-1 and TRBJ2-2; 12 nucleotides align to TRBD1. The V gene's germline CDR1 is SGHRS and CDR2 YFSETQ. V shed 1 base and J 6 bases; nucleotides not matched to a gene: 10. The CDR3 is 18 residues long. The CDR3 reads CASSLWGTGGDLAGELFF. The CDR3 coding sequence is TGCGCCAGCAGCTTGTGGGGGACAGGGGGCGATCTGGCCGGGGAGCTGTTTTTT.

V and J are TRBV19 and TRBJ2-2, with unresolved D. This CDR3 comprises 15 residues. Germline CDR1 is LNHDA and CDR2 is SQIVND (reference sequence). Trimming took 3 bases from V and 4 from J, leaving 12 bases between them. CDR3 nucleotide sequence: TGTGCCAGTAGTATGGGTAGACTCGGCACCGGGGAGCTGTTTTTT. Its translation is CASSMGRLGTGELFF.

The chain joins TRBV4-3 to TRBJ1-3, with D possibly being TRBD1 (6 bases). V shed 0 bases and J shed 0 bases, with 9 bases lying between them. The CDR3 is made up of 16 amino acids. Germline V gives CDR1 LGHNA, CDR2 YSLEER. CDR3 in DNA: TGCGCCAGCAGCCAAGATCAGGGGCCCTCTGGAAACACCATATATTTT. Its translation is CASSQDQGPSGNTIYF.

This clone was seen just once. The genes are TRBV18 and TRBJ2-1; 9 nucleotides line up with TRBD2. The CDR3 sequence is 14 residues long. In germline, CDR1 is KGHSH, CDR2 LQKENI. V dropped 3 bases and J dropped 8; count of bases not matched to a gene: 5. In DNA form, the CDR3 reads TGTGCCAGCTCACCGGCGGGAGGGCCCCATGAGCAGTTCTTC. Translated: CASSPAGGPHEQFF.

This clone was counted a few times. This chain joins TRBV6-5 and TRBJ1-2, with TRBD1 identical over 7 bases. Losses at the gene ends were 0 bases for V and 1 base for J; bases not matched to a gene: 2. Germline CDR1 is MNHEY and CDR2 is SVGAGI. The CDR3 is made up of 15 amino acids. The CDR3 loop reads CASSYSTGYNYGYTF. The DNA of the CDR3 is TGTGCCAGCAGTTACTCGACAGGGTATAACTATGGCTACACCTTC.

V usage is TRBV2 and J usage is TRBJ2-4, with 7 positions matching TRBD1. The CDR3 length is 12 residues. Germline V gene sequence: CDR1 SNHLY, CDR2 FYNNEI. Germline trimming cut 4 bases from V and 12 bases from J; bases unmatched to any gene: 6. The CDR3 DNA reads as TGTGCCAGCAGTGTTGTCGGGGACAGTCAGTACTTC. Translated, it gives CASSVVGDSQYF.

The rearrangement links TRBV29-1 to TRBJ2-7; D might be TRBD2 (5 bases). The V end lost 5 bases, the J end lost 1 base, and 12 bases lay between the germline ends. The length of the CDR3 is 13 residues. CDR1 and CDR2 from the germline V gene are SQVTM and ANQGSEA. The CDR3 loop is CSVQVSGSYEQYF. CDR3 nucleotide sequence: TGCAGCGTTCAAGTTTCGGGGTCCTACGAGCAGTACTTC.

The rearrangement links TRBV18 to TRBJ1-3; D is perhaps TRBD1 (6 bases). In germline, CDR1 is KGHSH, CDR2 LQKENI. CDR3 size: 17 residues. The V gene lost 2 bases and the J gene lost 3 bases, with 17 bases spanning the gap. In nucleotides, the CDR3 is TGTGCCAGCTCACCAATAGGGGGTGACCCCCTTGGAAACACCATATATTTT. Its translation is CASSPIGGDPLGNTIYF.

The gene calls are TRBV4-1 and TRBJ1-4; no clear D gene. Germline CDR1 is MGHRA and CDR2 is YSYEKL. Deletions cut 0 bases from V and 0 bases from J, with 14 bases between. The CDR3 totals 18 residues. The CDR3 spells CASSQESTILATNEKLFF. CDR3 DNA: TGCGCCAGCAGCCAAGAATCAACTATCCTTGCAACTAATGAAAAACTGTTTTTT.

CDR3 sequence reads: CASSEVGGPSEQFF. The CDR3 DNA sequence: TGTGCCAGCAGTGAAGTGGGGGGGCCTAGTGAGCAGTTCTTC. This chain connects TRBV27 to TRBJ2-1; possible D gene TRBD2, 7 bases. V was pared by 5 bases and J by 9 bases, with 17 bases between. CDR1 MNHEY and CDR2 SMNVEV come from the germline V gene (reference sequence). The CDR3 loop spans 14 amino acids.

The chain employs TRBV5-1 and TRBJ2-1; 8 nucleotides match TRBD2. V shed 0 bases and J 5 bases; nucleotides not matched to a gene: 7. In germline, CDR1 is SGHRS, CDR2 YFSETQ. The CDR3 spans 16 residues. This CDR3 reads CASSLAGTSGDNEQFF. CDR3 nucleotides: TGCGCCAGCAGCTTGGCTGGGACTAGTGGGGACAATGAGCAGTTCTTC.

CDR3 residues: CASRYRGTPSNQPQHF. The CDR3 DNA reads as TGTGCCAGCAGGTACAGAGGAACCCCTAGCAATCAGCCCCAGCATTTT. The chain joins TRBV6-6 to TRBJ1-5; no firm D call. This CDR3 comprises 16 residues. Trimming pared 6 bases from V and 0 bases from J, leaving 15 bases between. CDR1 and CDR2 (germline): MNHNY, SVGAGI (reference sequence).

The chain joins TRBV6-6 to TRBJ2-7; a possible D gene is TRBD1 (5 bases). Germline V gene sequence: CDR1 MNHNY, CDR2 SVGAGI (reference sequence). The CDR3 has 15 amino acids. Trimming left V 2 bases short and J 3 bases short, with 14 bases between. Here the CDR3 reads CASSYDSHSHYEQYF. CDR3 coding DNA: TGTGCCAGCAGTTACGACAGTCATTCCCACTACGAGCAGTACTTC.

The V and J genes are TRBV19 and TRBJ1-1; 7 bases agree with TRBD1. The germline V gene encodes CDR1 LNHDA and CDR2 SQIVND (reference sequence). The CDR3 has 15 residues. The trim removed 5 bases at V and 0 bases at J, leaving 6 bases unmatched. DNA for the CDR3: TGTGCCAGTAGTCTCGGAGACAGGGTGAACACTGAAGCTTTCTTT. Translated: CASSLGDRVNTEAFF.

The CDR3 DNA sequence: TGTGCAAGTCGCTTAAACAGGTTCCCTCGTCGGACCTACGAGCAGTACTTC. Protein: CASRLNRFPRRTYEQYF. This chain connects TRBV12-2 to TRBJ2-7; TRBD1 is taken as the D call from the table, unchecked against the DNA. TRBV12-2 constitutes a pseudogene. This CDR3 spans 17 amino acids.

This clone appeared a single time. This sequence joins TRBV5-1 and TRBJ1-1; tentatively, D is TRBD1 (6 bases). Germline CDR1 reads SGHRS; CDR2 reads YFSETQ. The germline V and J ends were trimmed by 4 bases and 5 bases, with 9 bases remaining between them. The CDR3 consists of 12 residues. CDR3 sequence reads: CASSPTGTEAFF. The CDR3, as DNA: TGCGCCAGCAGCCCGACAGGAACTGAAGCTTTCTTT. Full variable domain (outside the CDR3, taken from reference TRBV5-1 and TRBJ1-1): KAGVTQTPRYLIKTRGQQVTLSCSPISGHRSVSWYQQTPGQGLQFLFEYFSETQRNKGNFPGRFSGRQFSNSRSEMNVSTLELGDSALYLCASSPTGTEAFFGQGTRLTVV.